This TCR beta chain was recovered during a study of blood T cell repertoires in COVID-19. Germline values: CDR1 SGHTA, CDR2 FQGNSA. CDR3 length: 15 amino acids. The junction had 2 bases not matched to a gene; V was cut back by 0 bases and J by 3 bases. Under the authors' procedure: It was from reference gene primer amplification that nucleated cell counts were estimated. Only in-frame clones appear in the TCRdb table, and some are missing; sequencing was by immunoSEQ multiplex PCR. The DNA was the basis for D and trimming; V, J and clone size are from that table. The data contain 200,000 to 250,000 clones, approximately 80% of them singletons.

Source material: peripheral blood. The sequence was obtained from a man over 45 with active or convalescent COVID-19. V usage is TRBV7-2 and J usage is TRBJ2-5, with 9 bases identical to TRBD1. DNA of the CDR3: TGTGCCAGCAGCTTAGCGGGACAGGGAAAAGAGACCCAGTACTTC. This translates into CASSLAGQGKETQYF.